The entry below describes one T cell receptor beta chain. Its target antigen remains unknown. The input lacks base qualities; no much larger clone sits a single base away. Genomic DNA was isolated from the sorted cells so that the TCRbeta CDR3 region could be sequenced. The immunoSEQ Assay was used to sequence the TCRbeta CDR3 regions. TCRdb took this table from immuneACCESS and kept in-frame rearrangements with V and J called. Such tables lack part of the clones; where checked against another copy, unresolved V genes explain under half of the gap, and the rest is unexplained. Counted in this sample were about 84,000 clones; over 85% of them appeared once. The ten top clones hold approximately 11% of the sample. Spanning cysteine to phenylalanine, the CDR3 consists of 14 amino acids. Of the read, only the CDR3 DNA is kept; its 42 bases are in frame from base 1. At the junction V is shortened by 2 bases and J by 3 bases; bases outside the gene matches: 4. CDR1 is given as SGHRS and CDR2 as YFSETQ, both from the germline V gene.

The sample belongs to a study of OX40 agonist ivuxolimab in advanced cancers. Study-wide context: The costimulatory receptor OX40 (CD134) was targeted by ivuxolimab, a fully human IgG2 agonistic monoclonal antibody. Intravenous ivuxolimab was administered to patients every 2 weeks at six dose levels: 0.01, 0.1, 0.3, 1.5, 3 and 10 mg/kg. Of the approximately 50 dose-escalation patients, hepatocellular carcinoma was present in around 19, melanoma in roughly 15, renal cell carcinoma in 9 and head and neck cancer in 9. In the dose-escalation cohort, around four fifths of patients were male, and the mean age was roughly 56 years with a range of roughly 20 to 85. Prior anti-PD-1, anti-PD-L1 or anti-CTLA-4 therapy was permitted, and checkpoint inhibitors had been received by 30% to 40% of dose-escalation patients. Partial responses were achieved by three dose-escalation patients, of whom one had hepatocellular carcinoma and two had cutaneous melanoma. The purpose of peripheral TCRbeta sequencing was to test whether ivuxolimab changed TCR sequence diversity and led to clonal T-cell expansion. The paper reports the monotherapy dose-escalation portion (N of about 54 patients) of the phase I ivuxolimab trial. What the research found in general, with its limitations: In partial responders in the 0.1-3.0 mg/kg groups, normalized peripheral clonal expansion was found to be among the lowest, especially among CD8+ T cells. Low levels of normalized T-cell clonal expansion were also seen in some patients who did not respond. Antigen specificity was not determined for the clonally expanded peripheral T cells. At doses of 0.1 to 3.0 mg/kg, clonal expansion of both CD4+ and CD8+ T cells in blood was seen between baseline and week 6. On average, CD8+ T cells showed more expanded clones than CD4+ T cells after ivuxolimab.

Patients with a history of autoimmune disease or receiving systemic immunosuppression were excluded from the trial. In every dose cohort, peripheral blood was drawn for TCR sequencing at baseline, cycle 4 day 1, and cycle 7 day 1. The samples were taken from a phase I, first-in-human, multicenter, open-label dose-escalation trial of ivuxolimab. Adults with locally advanced or metastatic head and neck squamous cell, hepatocellular, melanoma or renal cell carcinoma were enrolled in the trial. Before TCR sequencing, CD4+ and CD8+ T cells were separately sorted from peripheral blood. This receptor was identified in an adult with an advanced solid tumor such as melanoma, head and neck, liver or kidney cancer. Sequences were derived from CD4+ or CD8+ T cells sorted from blood, sampled in a trial of the OX40 agonist ivuxolimab. Recombination connected TRBV5-1 to TRBJ2-7; 8 of the junction bases match TRBD1. The DNA sequence is as follows: TGCGCCAGCAGCTTTGACAGGGGCGGCTACGAGCAGTACTTC. The resulting protein is CASSFDRGGYEQYF.